This TCR beta chain was profiled in a study of immune characterization of retroperitoneal liposarcoma. TCRdb re-analysed the PCR reads in MiXCR, keeping a single row per CDR3 protein. The profile shows more than 10,000 distinct CDR3 sequences, over 45% of them singletons. CDR1 and CDR2 (germline): SGHTA, FQGNSA. The CDR3 has 16 residues. The receptor was derived from a female donor with retroperitoneal liposarcoma. The specimen was tumor tissue. The chain employs TRBV7-2 and TRBJ2-1; 13 bases line up with TRBD2. TRBJ2-7 explains the end of the DNA better; the J call may be wrong. The CDR3 DNA is TGTGCCAGCAGCTCTCCGGGACTAGCGGGGTACAATGAGCAGTACTTC. Amino acid sequence: CASSSPGLAGYNEQYF.